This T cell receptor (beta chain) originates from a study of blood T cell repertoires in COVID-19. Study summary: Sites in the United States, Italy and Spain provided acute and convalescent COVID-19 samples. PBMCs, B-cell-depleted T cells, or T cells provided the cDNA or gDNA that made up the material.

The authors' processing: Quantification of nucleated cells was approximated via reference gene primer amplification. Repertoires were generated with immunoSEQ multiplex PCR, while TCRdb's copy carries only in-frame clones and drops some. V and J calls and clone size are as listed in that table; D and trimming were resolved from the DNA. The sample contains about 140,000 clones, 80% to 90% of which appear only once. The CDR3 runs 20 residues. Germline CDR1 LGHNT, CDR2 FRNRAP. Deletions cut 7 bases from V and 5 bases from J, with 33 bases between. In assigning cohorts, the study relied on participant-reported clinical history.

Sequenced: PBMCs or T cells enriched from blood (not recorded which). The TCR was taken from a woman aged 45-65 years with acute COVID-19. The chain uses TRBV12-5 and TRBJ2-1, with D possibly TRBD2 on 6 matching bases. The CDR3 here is CASADPGRGVEGLLHNEQFF. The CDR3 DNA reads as TGTGCTAGTGCCGACCCAGGGCGGGGAGTCGAGGGGCTTTTACACAATGAGCAGTTCTTC.